These 2 T cell receptor beta chains were all obtained from the same sample, sequenced in a study of cytomegalovirus exposure and HLA in healthy donors. The assay was immunoSEQ multiplex PCR, and TCRdb's table has in-frame clones only and misses some. Of about 130,000 clones listed, over 85% are singletons. The sample consisted of PBMCs. The receptors come from a man in his thirties or forties in good health and CMV-seronegative.

CDR3 amino acids: CASMPGTDYGYTF. The CDR3 DNA is TGTGCCAGCATGCCCGGGACAGACTATGGCTACACCTTC. V is TRBV2 and J is TRBJ1-2; TRBD1 matches at 7 bases. The CDR3 totals 13 residues. Germline values: CDR1 SNHLY, CDR2 FYNNEI. Trimming took 7 bases from V and 3 from J; bases not matched to a gene: 5.

The chain recombines TRBV25-1 with TRBJ2-2, with D possibly being TRBD2 (5 bases). The germline V gene encodes CDR1 MGHDK and CDR2 SYGVNS. Trimming left V 0 bases short and J 6 bases short, with 11 bases between. CDR3 length equals 15 residues. CDR3 bases: TGTGCCAGCAGTGAATACGGGGAACTCCCCGGGGAGCTGTTTTTT. Translating it yields CASSEYGELPGELFF. Full variable domain (missing parts from reference TRBV25-1 and TRBJ2-2): EADIYQTPRYLVIGTGKKITLECSQTMGHDKMYWYQQDPGMELHLIHYSYGVNSTEKGDLSSESTVSRIRTEHFPLTLESARPSHTSQYLCASSEYGELPGELFFGEGSRLTVL.